These 28 T cell receptor beta chains came from one sample sequenced in a study of OX40 agonist ivuxolimab in advanced cancers. TCRdb's table, derived via immunoSEQ multiplex PCR, lists solely in-frame clones and lacks some. The sample contains tens of thousands of clones, 90% to 95% of which appear only once. The source material was CD4+ or CD8+ T cells sorted from blood, sampled in a trial of the OX40 agonist ivuxolimab. Receptor source: an adult with an advanced solid tumor such as melanoma, head and neck, liver or kidney cancer.

V is TRBV7-9 and J is TRBJ1-5; the D is unclear. Looked up from germline, CDR1 is SEHNR and CDR2 is FQNEAQ (reference sequence). The CDR3 consists of 15 residues. Trimming shortened V by 1 base and J by 7 bases, and 14 bases separated the two germline ends. The CDR3 bases are TGTGCCAGCAGCTTAGGGTCAACGGGTCCCCAGCCCCAGCATTTT. Translating gives CASSLGSTGPQPQHF.

This rearrangement joins TRBV19 to TRBJ1-3; D perhaps matches TRBD1 (5 bases). Between the trimmed V and J ends, which lost 5 bases and 1 base, there was a span of 12 bases. Germline V gene data show CDR1 as LNHDA and CDR2 as SQIVND (reference sequence). This CDR3 has 15 residues. The CDR3 DNA follows: TGTGCCAGTAGTGTAGGGGTATCATCTGGAAACACCATATATTTT. Protein product: CASSVGVSSGNTIYF. Full variable domain (outside the CDR3, taken from reference TRBV19 and TRBJ1-3): DGGITQSPKYLFRKEGQNVTLSCEQNLNHDAMYWYRQDPGQGLRLIYYSQIVNDFQKGDIAEGYSVSREKKESFPLTVTSAQKNPTAFYLCASSVGVSSGNTIYFGEGSWLTVV.

The rearrangement uses TRBV6-5 and TRBJ2-7; unclear D gene. There are 12 residues in the CDR3. CDR1 is MNHEY and CDR2 is SVGAGI in the germline V gene. Trimming removed 6 bases from V and 2 bases from J, with 8 bases in between. The CDR3 region is CASRTDAYEQYF. CDR3 bases: TGTGCCAGCAGAACAGATGCCTACGAGCAGTACTTC.

The rearrangement links TRBV27 to TRBJ2-7; TRBD2 agrees at 10 bases. Germline V lookup: CDR1 MNHEY, CDR2 SMNVEV (reference sequence). V lost 2 bases, J lost 7 bases, and 5 bases stayed unmatched. The CDR3 is made up of 14 amino acids. The CDR3 region has the DNA TGTGCCAGCAGTTTACTAGCGGGAGTGGGGGAGCAGTACTTC. The encoded protein is CASSLLAGVGEQYF.

The V call is TRBV6-5, the J call TRBJ1-2; the D is unclear. Germline values: CDR1 MNHEY, CDR2 SVGAGI. There are 16 residues in the CDR3. With 3 bases removed from V and 4 bases from J, the gap between germline ends came to 18 bases. The CDR3 reads CASSYSQALSFYGYTF. CDR3 sequence (DNA): TGTGCCAGCAGTTATTCCCAGGCCCTTTCATTCTATGGCTACACCTTC.

This clone appeared once. J is TRBJ2-1 and V is TRBV7-9; possible D gene TRBD1, 6 bases. This CDR3 is built from 14 residues. The germline CDR1 and CDR2 sequences are SEHNR and FQNEAQ (reference sequence). Trimming took off 3 bases at V and 7 bases at J, with 13 bases between the two ends. CDR3 amino acids: CASSLTGQPNEQFF. The CDR3, as DNA: TGTGCCAGCAGCTTGACGGGACAACCTAATGAGCAGTTCTTC.

This chain links TRBV7-2 with TRBJ1-6; 10 bases match TRBD1. V trimming: 5 bases; J trimming: 8 bases; junction bases outside the gene matches: 12. Germline V lookup: CDR1 SGHTA, CDR2 FQGNSA. This CDR3 comprises 17 residues. The CDR3 DNA follows: TGTGCCAGCAGCCCAAAGACACCGGGACAGGGGTATTCACCCCTCCACTTT. Its translation is CASSPKTPGQGYSPLHF. Combining the CDR3 with reference TRBV7-2 and TRBJ1-6 gives the whole variable domain GAGVSQSPSNKVTEKGKDVELRCDPISGHTALYWYRQSLGQGLEFLIYFQGNSAPDKSGLPSDRFSAERTGGSVSTLTIQRTQQEDSAVYLCASSPKTPGQGYSPLHFGNGTRLTVT.

The rearrangement uses TRBV18 and TRBJ2-5; 7 nucleotides line up with TRBD2. There are 16 residues in the CDR3. V trimming: 0 bases; J trimming: 7 bases; junction bases outside the gene matches: 11. CDR1 KGHSH and CDR2 LQKENI come from the germline V gene. CDR3 DNA: TGTGCCAGCTCACCACCGTCGGGACTACGCCCAAGGACCCAGTACTTC. It yields the protein CASSPPSGLRPRTQYF.

The chain carries TRBV6-1 and TRBJ2-3, with a weak D call TRBD2 (7 bases). Germline lookup yields CDR1 MNHNS and CDR2 SASEGT. The CDR3 length is 15 residues. Trimming removed 5 bases at V and 3 bases at J, with 15 bases between. CDR3 in DNA: TGTGCCAGCAGTAGGGGAGGGGGAAGGACAGATACGCAGTATTTT. It translates to CASSRGGGRTDTQYF.

This clone was observed once. The chain couples TRBV18 to TRBJ2-6, with 7 nucleotides matching TRBD1. This CDR3 is 14 amino acids long. The V segment lost 10 bases and the J segment 2 bases; nucleotides outside the gene matches: 5. From germline, CDR1 is KGHSH and CDR2 LQKENI. The CDR3 DNA reads TGTGCCACCCCAGGACAGGCTGGGGCCAACGTCCTGACTTTC. Translating gives CATPGQAGANVLTF.

The chain has TRBV2 and TRBJ2-3; 9 bases line up with TRBD2. In germline, CDR1 is SNHLY, CDR2 FYNNEI. This CDR3 has 15 residues. V shed 4 bases and J 2 bases; nucleotides not matched to a gene: 4. The CDR3, as DNA: TGTGCCAGCAGTGGGCTAGCGGGGACCACAGATACGCAGTATTTT. Its translation is CASSGLAGTTDTQYF.

This clone was found once. The chain combines TRBV13 with TRBJ1-3; 7 bases are shared with TRBD1. Per the germline V gene, CDR1 is PRHDT and CDR2 is FYEKMQ (reference sequence). The CDR3 totals 16 residues. J gave up 0 bases and V 3 bases, and 5 bases lay outside the gene matches. Here the CDR3 reads CASSLLQGFSGNTIYF. The CDR3 DNA reads as TGTGCCAGCAGCTTGCTACAGGGGTTCTCTGGAAACACCATATATTTT.

The chain carries TRBV6-5 and TRBJ2-7, with D perhaps matching TRBD1 (6 bases). V lost 6 bases and J lost 4, with 16 bases in between. Germline values: CDR1 MNHEY, CDR2 SVGAGI. The CDR3 length is 14 residues. The CDR3: CASRDPGTRYEQYF. CDR3 nucleotide sequence: TGTGCCAGCAGGGACCCGGGGACACGGTACGAGCAGTACTTC.

This chain links TRBV19 with TRBJ2-3, with D possibly being TRBD1 (5 bases). The CDR3 consists of 13 residues. From germline, CDR1 is LNHDA and CDR2 SQIVND (reference sequence). V was cut by 6 bases and J by 0 bases, with 7 bases left in between. This CDR3 reads CASRAGSTDTQYF. The CDR3 DNA follows: TGTGCCAGTAGGGCAGGGAGCACAGATACGCAGTATTTT.

The chain has TRBV10-3 and TRBJ1-5; tentatively, D is TRBD1 (5 bases). Trimming took off 2 bases at V and 4 bases at J, with 12 bases between the two ends. The CDR3 extends over 15 amino acids. The germline V gene encodes CDR1 ENHRY and CDR2 SYGVKD. CDR3 loop: CAISENGDGNQPQHF. As DNA, the CDR3 is TGTGCCATCAGTGAGAACGGGGACGGAAATCAGCCCCAGCATTTT.

V is TRBV11-2 and J is TRBJ2-5; D is possibly TRBD1 (6 bases). Trimming removed 2 bases at V and 3 bases at J, with 7 bases between. Per germline, CDR1 SGHAT and CDR2 FQNNGV. The CDR3 totals 13 residues. CDR3 protein: CASSLQGKETQYF. CDR3 in DNA: TGTGCCAGCAGCTTACAGGGGAAAGAGACCCAGTACTTC.

The V call is TRBV18, the J call TRBJ2-7; the match to TRBD2 covers 8 bases. V was clipped by 2 bases and J by 3 bases; unmatched bases: 3. Per germline, CDR1 KGHSH and CDR2 LQKENI. The CDR3 is 14 residues long. Here the CDR3 reads CASSPAGGGYEQYF. The CDR3 DNA reads TGTGCCAGCTCACCAGCGGGAGGAGGCTACGAGCAGTACTTC.

The chain carries TRBV5-1 and TRBJ2-2; D not resolved. The CDR3 covers 14 residues. Germline assignment: CDR1 SGHRS and CDR2 YFSETQ. V shed 0 bases and J shed 4 bases, with 7 bases lying between them. The CDR3 spells CASSLGRLTGELFF. As DNA, the CDR3 is TGCGCCAGCAGCTTGGGCAGACTCACCGGGGAGCTGTTTTTT.

V usage is TRBV7-8 and J usage is TRBJ1-5; tentative D call: TRBD1 (5 bases). CDR1 is SGHVS and CDR2 is FQNEAQ in the germline V gene. The length of the CDR3 is 13 residues. V shed 6 bases and J shed 2 bases, with 8 bases lying between them. Here the CDR3 reads CASRDRGNQPQHF. DNA of the CDR3: TGTGCCAGCAGAGACAGAGGCAATCAGCCCCAGCATTTT. The full variable domain, completed using reference TRBV7-8 and TRBJ1-5, is GAGVSQSPRYKVAKRGQDVALRCDPISGHVSLFWYQQALGQGPEFLTYFQNEAQLDKSGLPSDRFFAERPEGSVSTLKIQRTQQEDSAVYLCASRDRGNQPQHFGDGTRLSIL.

V is TRBV14 and J is TRBJ2-3; possibly TRBD1 or TRBD2 for D (7 bases each). Germline V CDR1 and CDR2: SGHDN, FVKESK. V was cut by 11 bases and J by 3 bases, with 21 bases left in between. The CDR3 is made up of 15 amino acids. The CDR3 DNA sequence: TGTGCCGTAAGCAGGGGGGGGATCGAAACAGATACGCAGTATTTT. Amino acid sequence: CAVSRGGIETDTQYF.

The chain couples TRBV6-6 to TRBJ1-6, with TRBD1 identical over 7 bases. The V and J ends lost 5 bases and 10 bases, in that order; junction bases with no gene match: 8. Germline CDR1 is MNHNY and CDR2 is SVGAGI (reference sequence). This CDR3 is built from 14 residues. The CDR3 reads CASSGRQGESPLHF. Here the CDR3 DNA reads TGTGCCAGCAGTGGCCGACAGGGTGAATCACCCCTCCACTTT.

The V gene is TRBV9, the J gene TRBJ2-1; 8 nucleotides agree with TRBD2. J lost 0 bases, V lost 4 bases, and 6 bases had no gene match. Germline V lookup: CDR1 SGDLS, CDR2 YYNGEE. This CDR3 is built from 16 residues. This CDR3 is CASSQSGGHSYNEQFF. The CDR3 nucleotides read TGTGCCAGCAGCCAAAGCGGGGGTCACTCCTACAATGAGCAGTTCTTC.

The chain carries TRBV7-8 and TRBJ1-2; D unresolved. V was clipped by 2 bases and J by 3 bases, with 4 bases between them. Germline CDR1 and CDR2: SGHVS and FQNEAQ. The CDR3 is 12 amino acids. CDR3 region: CASSLTDYGYTF. As DNA, the CDR3 is TGTGCCAGCAGCTTAACGGACTATGGCTACACCTTC.

V and J are TRBV6-4 and TRBJ1-5; no reliable D call. Trimming pared 0 bases from V and 6 bases from J, leaving 3 bases between. The CDR3 has 12 amino acids. CDR1 and CDR2 from the germline V gene are MRHNA and SNTAGT. The chain's CDR3 is CASSDSSQPQHF. The CDR3, as DNA: TGTGCCAGCAGTGACTCCAGTCAGCCCCAGCATTTT.

This sequence joins TRBV18 and TRBJ1-1; D possibly corresponds to TRBD1 (5 bases). Germline V gives CDR1 KGHSH, CDR2 LQKENI. V was cut by 0 bases and J by 10 bases, with 15 bases left in between. This CDR3 comprises 14 residues. The CDR3 nucleotides are TGTGCCAGCTCACCACCGGGCCAGTTCGGGGGAGCTTTCTTT. It yields the protein CASSPPGQFGGAFF.

V usage is TRBV5-6 and J usage is TRBJ2-1; 7 nucleotides agree with TRBD1. The CDR3 is 13 residues long. The V segment lost 6 bases and the J segment 4 bases; nucleotides outside the gene matches: 4. Germline V lookup: CDR1 SGHDT, CDR2 YYEEEE. The CDR3 DNA is TGTGCCAGCATCCGACAGGGTTACAATGAGCAGTTCTTC. Translated: CASIRQGYNEQFF.

The chain couples TRBV18 to TRBJ1-1; D is unresolved. Germline V CDR1 and CDR2: KGHSH, LQKENI. Trimming cost V 6 bases and J 1 base, with 12 bases left between them. The CDR3 has 14 residues. The CDR3 region is CASSPTGPNTEAFF. The CDR3 DNA reads TGTGCCAGCTCGCCTACCGGGCCGAACACTGAAGCTTTCTTT.

The chain recombines TRBV14 with TRBJ2-1; D is unclear. This CDR3 has 13 amino acids. Germline CDR1 and CDR2: SGHDN and FVKESK. The ends were cut back, 1 base at V and 5 bases at J, with 6 bases in the middle. The CDR3 region has the DNA TGTGCCAGCAGCCAAGTTTTGGACAATGAGCAGTTCTTC. It specifies CASSQVLDNEQFF.